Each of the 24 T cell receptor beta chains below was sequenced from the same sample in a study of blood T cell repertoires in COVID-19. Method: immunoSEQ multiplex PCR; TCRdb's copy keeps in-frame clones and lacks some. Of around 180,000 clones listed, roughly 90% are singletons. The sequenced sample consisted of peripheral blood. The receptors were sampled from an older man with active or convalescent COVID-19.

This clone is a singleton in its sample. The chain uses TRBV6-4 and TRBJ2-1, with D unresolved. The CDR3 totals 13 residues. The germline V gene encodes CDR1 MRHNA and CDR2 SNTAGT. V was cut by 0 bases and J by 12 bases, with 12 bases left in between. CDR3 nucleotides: TGTGCCAGCAGTGACTCGTTTGGCCGAAGGCAGTTCTTC. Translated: CASSDSFGRRQFF.

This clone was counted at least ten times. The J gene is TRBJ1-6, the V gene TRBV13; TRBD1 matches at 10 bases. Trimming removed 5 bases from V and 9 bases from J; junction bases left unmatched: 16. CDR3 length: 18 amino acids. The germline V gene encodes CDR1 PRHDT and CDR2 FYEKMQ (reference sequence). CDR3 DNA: TGTGCCAGCAGCCCCCACCGGGACAGGGGCCGATCACGTTCACCCCTCCACTTT. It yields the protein CASSPHRDRGRSRSPLHF. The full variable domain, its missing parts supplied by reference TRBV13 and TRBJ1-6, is AAGVIQSPRHLIKEKRETATLKCYPIPRHDTVYWYQQGPGQDPQFLISFYEKMQSDKGSIPDRFSAQQFSDYHSELNMSSLELGDSALYFCASSPHRDRGRSRSPLHFGNGTRLTVT.

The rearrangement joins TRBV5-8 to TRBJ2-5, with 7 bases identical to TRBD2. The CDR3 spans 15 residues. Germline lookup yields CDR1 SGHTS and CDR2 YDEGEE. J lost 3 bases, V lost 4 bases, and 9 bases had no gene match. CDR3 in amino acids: CASSRALAAEETQYF. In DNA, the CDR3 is TGTGCCAGCAGCCGAGCCCTAGCGGCGGAAGAGACCCAGTACTTC.

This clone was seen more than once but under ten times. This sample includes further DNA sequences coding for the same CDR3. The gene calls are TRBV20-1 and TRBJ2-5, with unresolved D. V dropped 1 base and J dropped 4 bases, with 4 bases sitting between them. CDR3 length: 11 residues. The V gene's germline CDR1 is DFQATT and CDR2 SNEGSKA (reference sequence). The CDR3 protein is CSARVRETQYF. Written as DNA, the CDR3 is TGCAGTGCTAGAGTGAGAGAGACCCAGTACTTC.

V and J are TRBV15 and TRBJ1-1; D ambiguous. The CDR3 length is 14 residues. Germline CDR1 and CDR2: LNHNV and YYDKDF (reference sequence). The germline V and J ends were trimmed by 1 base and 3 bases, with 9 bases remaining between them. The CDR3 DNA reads TGTGCCACCAGCAGAGCAGGCGGGGACACTGAAGCTTTCTTT. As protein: CATSRAGGDTEAFF.

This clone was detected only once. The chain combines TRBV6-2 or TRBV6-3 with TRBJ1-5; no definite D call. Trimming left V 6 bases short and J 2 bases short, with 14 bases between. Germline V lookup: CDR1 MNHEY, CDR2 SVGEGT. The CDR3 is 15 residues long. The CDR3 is CASSLDGTGNQPQHF. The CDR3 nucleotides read TGTGCCAGCAGCCTAGATGGCACAGGCAATCAGCCCCAGCATTTT.

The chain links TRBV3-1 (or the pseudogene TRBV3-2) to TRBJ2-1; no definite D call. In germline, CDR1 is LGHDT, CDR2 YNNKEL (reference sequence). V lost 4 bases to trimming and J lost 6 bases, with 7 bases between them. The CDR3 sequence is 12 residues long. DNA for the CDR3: TGTGCCAGCAGCCTACTTAGCAATGAGCAGTTCTTC. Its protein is CASSLLSNEQFF.

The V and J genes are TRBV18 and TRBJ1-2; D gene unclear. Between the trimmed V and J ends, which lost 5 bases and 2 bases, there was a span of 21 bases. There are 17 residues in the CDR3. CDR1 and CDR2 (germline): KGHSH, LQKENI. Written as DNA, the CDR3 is TGTGCCAGCTCAATGAAGGTTAATCGGGATCCCAACTATGGCTACACCTTC. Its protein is CASSMKVNRDPNYGYTF.

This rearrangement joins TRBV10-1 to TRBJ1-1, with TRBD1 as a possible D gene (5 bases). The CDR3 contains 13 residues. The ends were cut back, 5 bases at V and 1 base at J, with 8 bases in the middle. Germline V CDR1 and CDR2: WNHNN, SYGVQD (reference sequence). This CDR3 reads CASSRQTNTEAFF. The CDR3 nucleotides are TGCGCCAGCAGTCGACAGACGAACACTGAAGCTTTCTTT.

The CDR3 is CASSPRTGGTDTQYF. The DNA for the CDR3 is TGTGCCAGCAGTCCCCGGACAGGGGGCACAGATACGCAGTATTTT. The chain employs TRBV6-5 and TRBJ2-3; 9 bases are shared with TRBD1. Germline trimming cut 5 bases from V and 1 base from J; bases unmatched to any gene: 4. This CDR3 is built from 15 residues. Per germline, CDR1 MNHEY and CDR2 SVGAGI.

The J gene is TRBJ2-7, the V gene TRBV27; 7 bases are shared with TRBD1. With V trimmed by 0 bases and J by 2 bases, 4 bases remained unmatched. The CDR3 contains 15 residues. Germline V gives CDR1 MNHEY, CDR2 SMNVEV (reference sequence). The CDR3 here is CASSLSTGQAYEQYF. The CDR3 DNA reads TGTGCCAGCAGTTTATCGACAGGACAGGCCTACGAGCAGTACTTC.

This CDR3 reads CASSLLQAGELFF. In nucleotides, the CDR3 is TGTGCCAGCAGTTTACTTCAGGCCGGGGAGCTGTTTTTT. The chain is built from TRBV28 and TRBJ2-2, with D hard to call. Germline CDR1 is MDHEN and CDR2 is SYDVKM. This CDR3 contains 13 residues. V lost 2 bases and J 6 bases, leaving 7 bases between the germline ends.

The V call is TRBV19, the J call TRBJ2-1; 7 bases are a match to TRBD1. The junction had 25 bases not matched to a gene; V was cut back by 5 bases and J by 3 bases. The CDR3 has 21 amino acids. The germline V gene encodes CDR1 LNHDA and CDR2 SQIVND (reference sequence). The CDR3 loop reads CASSLRRTGLSVSMGYNEQFF. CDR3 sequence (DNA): TGTGCCAGTAGTCTCAGGAGGACAGGCCTCTCAGTATCAATGGGCTACAATGAGCAGTTCTTC.

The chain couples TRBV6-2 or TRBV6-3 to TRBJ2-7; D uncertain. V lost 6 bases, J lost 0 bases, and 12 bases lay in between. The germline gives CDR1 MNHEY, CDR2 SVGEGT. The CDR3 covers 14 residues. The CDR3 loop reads CASRPGLNSYEQYF. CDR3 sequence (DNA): TGTGCCAGCAGACCTGGGCTGAACTCCTACGAGCAGTACTTC.

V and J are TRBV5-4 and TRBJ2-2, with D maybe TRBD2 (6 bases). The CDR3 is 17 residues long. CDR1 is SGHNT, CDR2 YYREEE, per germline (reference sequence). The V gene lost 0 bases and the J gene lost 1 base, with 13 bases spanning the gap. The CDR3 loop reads CASSLGGGALNTGELFF. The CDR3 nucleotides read TGTGCCAGCAGCTTGGGAGGAGGGGCCCTGAACACCGGGGAGCTGTTTTTT.

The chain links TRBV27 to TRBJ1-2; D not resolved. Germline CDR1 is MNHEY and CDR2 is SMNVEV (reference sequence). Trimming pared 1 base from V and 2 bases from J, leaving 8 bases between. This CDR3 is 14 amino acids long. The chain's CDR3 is CASSLYGVNYGYTF. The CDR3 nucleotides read TGTGCCAGCAGTTTATACGGGGTAAACTATGGCTACACCTTC.

The chain's CDR3 is CASSLFLGQVIYEQYF. CDR3 DNA sequence: TGTGCCAGCAGCTTGTTCTTGGGACAGGTAATCTACGAGCAGTACTTC. The rearrangement uses TRBV5-8 and TRBJ2-7; 8 positions agree with TRBD1. Germline CDR1 is SGHTS and CDR2 is YDEGEE. J lost 3 bases, V lost 1 base, and 9 bases had no gene match. This CDR3 has 16 amino acids.

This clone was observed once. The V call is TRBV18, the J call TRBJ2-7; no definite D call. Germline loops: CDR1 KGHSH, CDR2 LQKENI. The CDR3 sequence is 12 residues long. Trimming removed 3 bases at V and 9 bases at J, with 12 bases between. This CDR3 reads CASSPGLYGQYF. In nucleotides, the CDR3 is TGTGCCAGCTCACCGGGCCTCTATGGGCAGTACTTC.

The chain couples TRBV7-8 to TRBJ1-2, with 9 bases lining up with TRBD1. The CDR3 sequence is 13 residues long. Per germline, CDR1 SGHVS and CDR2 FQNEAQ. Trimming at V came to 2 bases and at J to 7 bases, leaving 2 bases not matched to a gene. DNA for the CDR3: TGTGCCAGCAGCTTAAACAGGGGGCCTGGCTACACCTTC. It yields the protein CASSLNRGPGYTF.

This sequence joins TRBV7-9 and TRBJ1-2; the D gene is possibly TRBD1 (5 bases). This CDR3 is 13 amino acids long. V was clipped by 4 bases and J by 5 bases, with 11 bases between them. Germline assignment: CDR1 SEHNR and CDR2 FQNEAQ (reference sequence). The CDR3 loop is CASSSLTAYGYTF. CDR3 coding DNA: TGTGCCAGCAGCTCCTTGACAGCTTATGGCTACACCTTC. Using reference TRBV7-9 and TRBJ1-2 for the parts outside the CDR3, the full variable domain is DTGVSQNPRHKITKRGQNVTFRCDPISEHNRLYWYRQTLGQGPEFLTYFQNEAQLEKSRLLSDRFSAERPKGSFSTLEIQRTEQGDSAMYLCASSSLTAYGYTFGSGTRLTVV.

The CDR3 DNA reads TGTGCCACCAGTGATTTACAAACTAGCGGACACACCGGGGAGCTGTTTTTT. Protein product: CATSDLQTSGHTGELFF. This chain joins TRBV24-1 and TRBJ2-2, with 8 bases fitting TRBD2. Germline trimming cut 1 base from V and 3 bases from J; bases unmatched to any gene: 6. The CDR3 spans 17 residues. Germline V gene lookup returns CDR1 KGHDR and CDR2 SFDVKD.

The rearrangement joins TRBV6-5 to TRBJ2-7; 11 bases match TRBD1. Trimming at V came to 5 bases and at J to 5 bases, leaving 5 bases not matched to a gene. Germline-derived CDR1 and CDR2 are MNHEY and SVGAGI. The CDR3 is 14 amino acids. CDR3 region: CASSRDRGFDEQYF. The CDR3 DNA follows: TGTGCCAGCAGTCGGGACAGGGGGTTCGACGAGCAGTACTTC.

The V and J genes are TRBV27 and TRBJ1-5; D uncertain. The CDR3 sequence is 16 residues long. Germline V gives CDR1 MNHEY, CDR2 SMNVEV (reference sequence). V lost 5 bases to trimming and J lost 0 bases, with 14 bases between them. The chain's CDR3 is CASSPTPPFSNQPQHF. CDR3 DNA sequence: TGTGCCAGCAGTCCTACCCCCCCCTTTAGCAATCAGCCCCAGCATTTT.

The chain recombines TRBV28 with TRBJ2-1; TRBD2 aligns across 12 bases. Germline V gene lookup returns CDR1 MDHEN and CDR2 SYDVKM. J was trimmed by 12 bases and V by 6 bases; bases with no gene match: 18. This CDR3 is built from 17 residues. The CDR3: CASSPKGTSGRGSGQFF. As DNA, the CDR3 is TGTGCCAGCAGCCCAAAGGGGACTAGCGGGCGAGGGTCTGGGCAGTTCTTC.